Below, 14 T cell receptor beta chains from the same sample are listed, as sequenced in a study of blood T cell repertoires in COVID-19 (dated by TCRdb to 2020 to 2022). The library was prepared using the immunoSEQ multiplex PCR assay. TCRdb stores this immuneACCESS table with in-frame sequences only. Part of the clones is absent; in the studies checked, under half of the shortfall reflects unresolved V genes, and no reason is known for the rest. The sample table records around 260,000 clones; approximately 86% of these occur just once. About 0.7% of the sample belongs to the ten largest clones. Sequencing was performed on peripheral blood. These TCRs come from a human donor in a cohort sampled during active COVID-19.

The J gene is TRBJ1-1, the V gene TRBV27; D is uncertain. The CDR3 extends over 14 amino acids. Trimming shortened V by 2 bases and J by 0 bases, and 7 bases separated the two germline ends. Germline loops: CDR1 MNHEY, CDR2 SMNVEV (reference sequence). The CDR3 region is CASSLGGMNTEAFF. The CDR3 DNA is TGTGCCAGCAGTTTAGGAGGGATGAACACTGAAGCTTTCTTT.

This clone was counted a single time. V usage is TRBV7-9 and J usage is TRBJ2-7, with D possibly being TRBD1 (5 bases). From germline, CDR1 is SEHNR and CDR2 FQNEAQ (reference sequence). V lost 6 bases, J lost 0 bases, and 15 bases lay in between. CDR3 length equals 15 residues. CDR3 nucleotides: TGTGCCAGCAGGTGGGCAGGACAAAGCTCCTACGAGCAGTACTTC. Residues: CASRWAGQSSYEQYF.

In DNA form, the CDR3 reads TGTGCCAGCAGCTACTCCGGGACAGGGGGCGTAGGGACCCAGTACTTC. Protein: CASSYSGTGGVGTQYF. V gene TRBV28 combines with J gene TRBJ2-5; 12 bases are shared with TRBD1. Trimming cost V 6 bases and J 7 bases; bases outside gene matches: 12. Germline CDR1 and CDR2: MDHEN and SYDVKM. The CDR3 consists of 16 residues.

DNA for the CDR3: TGCGCCAGCAGCCATGAACAAGGGAGCACTGAAGCTTTCTTT. The encoded protein is CASSHEQGSTEAFF. The rearrangement joins TRBV4-3 to TRBJ1-1; D gene ambiguous. V was cut by 3 bases and J by 4 bases, with 12 bases left in between. Germline V gene sequence: CDR1 LGHNA, CDR2 YSLEER. The CDR3 contains 14 residues.

The V and J genes are TRBV7-2 and TRBJ2-7; D is possibly TRBD2 (6 bases). The V end was cut by 1 base, the J end by 6 bases, with 16 bases between. There are 15 residues in the CDR3. Germline V lookup: CDR1 SGHTA, CDR2 FQGNSA. The CDR3 region is CASSLGGLMLSEQYF. The DNA for the CDR3 is TGTGCCAGCAGCTTAGGGGGACTGATGCTAAGCGAGCAGTACTTC.

This chain uses TRBV5-4 with TRBJ1-2; D might be TRBD1 (6 bases). Trimming stripped 6 bases from V and 6 bases from J, with 12 bases between. This CDR3 region has 12 residues. Germline V gene lookup returns CDR1 SGHNT and CDR2 YYREEE (reference sequence). The CDR3 bases are TGTGCCAGCACCAGGGGCCGGGATGGCTACACCTTC. This sequence encodes CASTRGRDGYTF.

The chain links TRBV5-4 to TRBJ2-1, with D maybe TRBD2 (5 bases). This CDR3 region has 12 residues. Germline-derived CDR1 and CDR2 are SGHNT and YYREEE (reference sequence). V was cut by 0 bases and J by 8 bases, with 6 bases left in between. The CDR3 DNA sequence: TGTGCCAGCAGCTTGGGGCGGGATGAGCAGTTCTTC. Amino acid sequence: CASSLGRDEQFF.

This clone was recorded only once. The V gene is TRBV2, the J gene TRBJ2-4; TRBD2 aligns across 14 bases. The ends lost 8 bases at V and 3 bases at J; junction bases unmatched: 15. Looked up from germline, CDR1 is SNHLY and CDR2 is FYNNEI. CDR3 length: 19 residues. This CDR3 is CASATLGLAGGIGKNIQYF. The CDR3 DNA reads as TGTGCCAGCGCGACGCTAGGACTAGCGGGGGGCATAGGCAAAAACATTCAGTACTTC. Full variable domain (missing parts from reference TRBV2 and TRBJ2-4): EPEVTQTPSHQVTQMGQEVILRCVPISNHLYFYWYRQILGQKVEFLVSFYNNEISEKSEIFDDQFSVERPDGSNFTLKIRSTKLEDSAMYFCASATLGLAGGIGKNIQYFGAGTRLSVL.

V usage is TRBV5-6 and J usage is TRBJ1-1; D gene unclear. Germline values: CDR1 SGHDT, CDR2 YYEEEE. This CDR3 has 15 residues. V gave up 0 bases and J gave up 2 bases, with 11 bases separating them. The CDR3 DNA follows: TGTGCCAGCAGCTTGGGGCCGGAGAGCAACACTGAAGCTTTCTTT. Encoded protein: CASSLGPESNTEAFF.

Turning to this clone: This sample includes further DNA sequences coding for the same CDR3. The chain joins TRBV18 to TRBJ1-5; tentatively, D is TRBD1 (5 bases). V was clipped by 0 bases and J by 2 bases, with 8 bases between them. Germline V gene sequence: CDR1 KGHSH, CDR2 LQKENI. This CDR3 spans 15 amino acids. For the CDR3, the DNA is TGTGCCAGCTCACCACCGGGGGGGGGCAATCAGCCCCAGCATTTT. It yields the protein CASSPPGGGNQPQHF.

The chain combines TRBV27 with TRBJ1-2; TRBD1 might be the D (5 bases). Germline CDR1 reads MNHEY; CDR2 reads SMNVEV (reference sequence). CDR3 size: 11 residues. Trimming pared 4 bases from V and 8 bases from J, leaving 8 bases between. The CDR3 bases are TGTGCCAGCAGTTCAGGGAAGGGCTACACCTTC. Translated, it gives CASSSGKGYTF.

CDR3 in amino acids: CASRRLAADRSYEQYF. In DNA, the CDR3 is TGTGCCAGCAGGAGATTAGCGGCCGATCGTAGCTACGAGCAGTACTTC. The chain is built from TRBV2 and TRBJ2-7; D possibly corresponds to TRBD2 (6 bases). In germline, CDR1 is SNHLY, CDR2 FYNNEI. Trimming removed 6 bases from V and 3 bases from J, with 21 bases in between. The CDR3 covers 16 residues.

In its sample, this clone was seen a few times. The chain combines TRBV11-1 with TRBJ2-7; 7 bases are a match to TRBD1. The V gene's germline CDR1 is SGHAT and CDR2 FQDESV (reference sequence). The CDR3 runs 16 residues. J was trimmed by 7 bases and V by 1 base; bases with no gene match: 13. CDR3 bases: TGTGCCAGCAGCTTAGGCGTGCAGGGGGATTCTCGGGAGCAGTACTTC. As protein: CASSLGVQGDSREQYF.

The V gene is TRBV30, the J gene TRBJ1-2, with D perhaps matching TRBD1 (6 bases). The CDR3 contains 15 residues. The V end lost 1 base, the J end lost 8 bases, and 20 bases lay between the germline ends. Germline lookup yields CDR1 GTSNPN and CDR2 SVGIG (reference sequence). This CDR3 is CAWSALLTGINGYTF. CDR3 DNA: TGTGCCTGGAGTGCCCTTCTCACAGGGATTAACGGCTACACCTTC.